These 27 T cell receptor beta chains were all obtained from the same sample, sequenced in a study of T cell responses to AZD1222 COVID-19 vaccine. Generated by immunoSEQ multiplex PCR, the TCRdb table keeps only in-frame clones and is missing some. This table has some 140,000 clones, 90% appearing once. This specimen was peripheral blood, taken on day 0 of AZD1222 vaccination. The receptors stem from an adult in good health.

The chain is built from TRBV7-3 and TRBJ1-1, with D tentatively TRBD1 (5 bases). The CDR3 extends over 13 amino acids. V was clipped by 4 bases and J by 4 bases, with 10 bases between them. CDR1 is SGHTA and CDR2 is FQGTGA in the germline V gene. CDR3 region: CASSSQGVTEAFF. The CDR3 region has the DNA TGTGCCAGCAGCTCTCAGGGAGTCACTGAAGCTTTCTTT.

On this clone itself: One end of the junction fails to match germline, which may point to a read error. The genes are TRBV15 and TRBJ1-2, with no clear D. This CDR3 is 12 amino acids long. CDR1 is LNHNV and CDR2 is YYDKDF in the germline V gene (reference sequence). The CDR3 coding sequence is TGTGCCACCAGCACAGCCACGGACCTTTTCTCCTTC. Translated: CATSTATDLFSF.

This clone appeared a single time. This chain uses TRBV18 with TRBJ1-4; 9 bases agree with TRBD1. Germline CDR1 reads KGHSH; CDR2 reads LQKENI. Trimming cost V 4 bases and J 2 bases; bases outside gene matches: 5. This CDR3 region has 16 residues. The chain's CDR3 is CASSLGQGGTNEKLFF. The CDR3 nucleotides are TGTGCCAGCTCACTGGGACAGGGAGGCACTAATGAAAAACTGTTTTTT.

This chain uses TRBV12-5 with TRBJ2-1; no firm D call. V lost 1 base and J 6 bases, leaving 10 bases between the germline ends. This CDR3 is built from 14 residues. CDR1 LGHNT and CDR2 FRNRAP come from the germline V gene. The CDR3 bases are TGTGCTAGTGGTTTGGCCAACCTGGGCAATGAGCAGTTCTTC. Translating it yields CASGLANLGNEQFF. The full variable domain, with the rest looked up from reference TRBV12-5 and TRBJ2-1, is DARVTQTPRHKVTEMGQEVTMRCQPILGHNTVFWYRQTMMQGLELLAYFRNRAPLDDSGMPKDRFSAEMPDATLATLKIQPSEPRDSAVYFCASGLANLGNEQFFGPGTRLTVL.

CDR3 residues: CASSKTGRDQPQHF. CDR3 nucleotide sequence: TGTGCCAGCAGTAAGACAGGGAGAGATCAGCCCCAGCATTTT. The chain has TRBV2 and TRBJ1-5; 7 nucleotides agree with TRBD1. Trimming removed 5 bases from V and 5 bases from J; junction bases left unmatched: 6. The CDR3 loop spans 14 amino acids. Per the germline V gene, CDR1 is SNHLY and CDR2 is FYNNEI.

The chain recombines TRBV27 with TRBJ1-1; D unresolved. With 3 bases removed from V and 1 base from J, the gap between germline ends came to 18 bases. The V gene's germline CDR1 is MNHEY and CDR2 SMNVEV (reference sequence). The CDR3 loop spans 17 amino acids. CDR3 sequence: CASSFLGGAAPNTEAFF. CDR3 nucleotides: TGTGCCAGCAGTTTTCTTGGCGGCGCAGCGCCGAACACTGAAGCTTTCTTT.

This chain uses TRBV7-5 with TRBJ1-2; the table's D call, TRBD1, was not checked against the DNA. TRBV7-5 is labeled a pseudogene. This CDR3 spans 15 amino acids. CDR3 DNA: TGTGCCAGAAGCTCCATCAGGATGACGCTCTATGGCTACACCTTC. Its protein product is CARSSIRMTLYGYTF.

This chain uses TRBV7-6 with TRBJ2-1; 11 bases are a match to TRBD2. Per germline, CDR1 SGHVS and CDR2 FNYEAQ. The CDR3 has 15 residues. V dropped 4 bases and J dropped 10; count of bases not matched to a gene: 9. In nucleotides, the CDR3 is TGTGCCAGCAGCTCACCGGGACTAGCGGTAAAGGAGCAGTTCTTC. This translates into CASSSPGLAVKEQFF.

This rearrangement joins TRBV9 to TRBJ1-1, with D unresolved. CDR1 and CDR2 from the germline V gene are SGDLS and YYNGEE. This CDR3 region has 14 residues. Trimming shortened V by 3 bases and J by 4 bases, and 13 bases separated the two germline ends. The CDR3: CASSAIFGFTEAFF. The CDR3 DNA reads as TGTGCCAGCAGCGCGATATTCGGGTTCACTGAAGCTTTCTTT. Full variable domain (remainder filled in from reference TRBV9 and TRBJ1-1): DSGVTQTPKHLITATGQRVTLRCSPRSGDLSVYWYQQSLDQGLQFLIQYYNGEERAKGNILERFSAQQFPDLHSELNLSSLELGDSALYFCASSAIFGFTEAFFGQGTRLTVV.

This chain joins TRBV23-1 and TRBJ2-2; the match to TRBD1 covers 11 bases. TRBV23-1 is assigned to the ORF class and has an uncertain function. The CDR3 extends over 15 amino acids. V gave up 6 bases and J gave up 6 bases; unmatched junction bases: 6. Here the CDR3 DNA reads TGCGCCAGCAGATCGGACAGGGGGCGGGCCGGGGAGCTGTTTTTT. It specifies CASRSDRGRAGELFF.

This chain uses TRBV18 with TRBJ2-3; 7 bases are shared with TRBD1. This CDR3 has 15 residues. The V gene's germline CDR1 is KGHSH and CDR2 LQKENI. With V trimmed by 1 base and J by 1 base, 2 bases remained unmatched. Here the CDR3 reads CASSPRDSRTDTQYF. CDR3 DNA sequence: TGTGCCAGCTCACCACGGGACAGCCGCACAGATACGCAGTATTTT.

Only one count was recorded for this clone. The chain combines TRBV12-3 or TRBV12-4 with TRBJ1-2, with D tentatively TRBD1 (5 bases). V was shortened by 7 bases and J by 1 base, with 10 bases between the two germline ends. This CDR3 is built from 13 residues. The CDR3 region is CASTSDSNYGYTF. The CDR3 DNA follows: TGTGCCAGCACCTCAGACAGTAACTATGGCTACACCTTC.

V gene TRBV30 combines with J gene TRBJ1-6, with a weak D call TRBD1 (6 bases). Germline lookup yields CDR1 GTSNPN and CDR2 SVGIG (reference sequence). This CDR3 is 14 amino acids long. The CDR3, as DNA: TGTGCTCGGACCCAGGACAGAAAAAATTCACCCCTCCACTTT. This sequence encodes CARTQDRKNSPLHF.

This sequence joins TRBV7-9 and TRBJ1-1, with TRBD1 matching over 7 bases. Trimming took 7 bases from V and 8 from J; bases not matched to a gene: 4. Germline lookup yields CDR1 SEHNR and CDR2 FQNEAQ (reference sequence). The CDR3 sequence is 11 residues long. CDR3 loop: CASTWDREAFF. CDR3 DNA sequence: TGTGCCAGCACCTGGGACAGAGAAGCTTTCTTT.

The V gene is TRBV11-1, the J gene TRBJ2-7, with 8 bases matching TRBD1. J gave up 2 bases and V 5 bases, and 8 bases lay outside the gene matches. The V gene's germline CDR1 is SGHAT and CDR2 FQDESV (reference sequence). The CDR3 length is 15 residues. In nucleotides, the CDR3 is TGTGCCAGCAGCCGTTCCAGGGGGCAAACCTACGAGCAGTACTTC. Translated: CASSRSRGQTYEQYF.

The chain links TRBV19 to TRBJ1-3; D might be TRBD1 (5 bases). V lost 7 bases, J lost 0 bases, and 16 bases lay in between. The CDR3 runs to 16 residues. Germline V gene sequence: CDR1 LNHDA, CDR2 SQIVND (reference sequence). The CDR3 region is CASKRMGRNSGNTIYF. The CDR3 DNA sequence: TGTGCCAGTAAGCGGATGGGACGGAACTCTGGAAACACCATATATTTT.

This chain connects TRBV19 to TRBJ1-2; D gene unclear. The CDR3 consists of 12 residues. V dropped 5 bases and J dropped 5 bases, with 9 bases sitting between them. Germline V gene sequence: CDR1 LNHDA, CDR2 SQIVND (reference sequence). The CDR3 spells CASSLADYGYTF. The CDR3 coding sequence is TGTGCCAGTAGTTTGGCCGATTATGGCTACACCTTC.

Written as DNA, the CDR3 is TGCAGCGTTGGGTTTGGTGGCCTTCACAATGAGCAGTTCTTC. Its translation: CSVGFGGLHNEQFF. The genes are TRBV29-1 and TRBJ2-1; no clear D. The CDR3 sequence is 14 residues long. V dropped 4 bases and J dropped 5 bases, with 15 bases sitting between them. The germline CDR1 and CDR2 sequences are SQVTM and ANQGSEA.

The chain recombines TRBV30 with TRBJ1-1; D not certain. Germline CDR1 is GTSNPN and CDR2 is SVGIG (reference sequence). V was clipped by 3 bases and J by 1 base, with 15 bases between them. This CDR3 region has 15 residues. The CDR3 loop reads CAWRTNPTRNTEAFF. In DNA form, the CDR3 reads TGTGCCTGGAGGACAAATCCGACGAGGAACACTGAAGCTTTCTTT.

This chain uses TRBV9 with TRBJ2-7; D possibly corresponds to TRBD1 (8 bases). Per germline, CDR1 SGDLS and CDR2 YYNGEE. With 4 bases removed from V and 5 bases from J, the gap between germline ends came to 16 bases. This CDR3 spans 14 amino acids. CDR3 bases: TGTGCCAGCAGCTGGACAGGGAGGGACGACGAGCAGTACTTC. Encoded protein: CASSWTGRDDEQYF.

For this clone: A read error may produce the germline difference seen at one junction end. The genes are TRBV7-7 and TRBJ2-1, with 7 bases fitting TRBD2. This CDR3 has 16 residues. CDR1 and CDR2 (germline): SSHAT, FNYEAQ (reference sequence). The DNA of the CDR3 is TGTGCTAGCAGTCTCACTGGCGGGAGTTCCTACAATGAGCAGTTCTTC. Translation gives CASSLTGGSSYNEQFF.

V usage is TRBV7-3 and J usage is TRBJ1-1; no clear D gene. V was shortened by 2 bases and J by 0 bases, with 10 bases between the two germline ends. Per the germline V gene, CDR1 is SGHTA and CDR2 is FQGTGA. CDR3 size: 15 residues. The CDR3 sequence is CASSLSSTMNTEAFF. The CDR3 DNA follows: TGTGCCAGCAGCTTATCATCTACGATGAACACTGAAGCTTTCTTT.

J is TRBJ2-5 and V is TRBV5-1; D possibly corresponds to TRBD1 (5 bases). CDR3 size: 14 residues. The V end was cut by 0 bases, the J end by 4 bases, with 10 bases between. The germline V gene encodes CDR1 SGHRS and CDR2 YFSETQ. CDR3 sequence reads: CASSLGPGLETQYF. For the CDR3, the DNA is TGCGCCAGCAGCTTGGGCCCAGGGCTAGAGACCCAGTACTTC.

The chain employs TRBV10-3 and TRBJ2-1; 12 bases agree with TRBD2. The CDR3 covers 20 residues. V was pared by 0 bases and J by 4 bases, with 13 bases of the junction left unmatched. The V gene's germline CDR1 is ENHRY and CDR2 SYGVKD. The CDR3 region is CAISESSLAGGSRDYNEQFF. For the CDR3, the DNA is TGTGCCATCAGTGAGTCATCCCTAGCGGGAGGGTCCCGTGATTACAATGAGCAGTTCTTC.

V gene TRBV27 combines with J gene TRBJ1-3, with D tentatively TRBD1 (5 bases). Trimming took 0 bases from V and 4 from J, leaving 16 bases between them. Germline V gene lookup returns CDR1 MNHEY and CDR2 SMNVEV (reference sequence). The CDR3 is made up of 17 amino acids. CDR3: CASSLSGDFSRGNTIYF. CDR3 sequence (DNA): TGTGCCAGCAGTTTATCAGGGGACTTCTCTAGGGGAAACACCATATATTTT.

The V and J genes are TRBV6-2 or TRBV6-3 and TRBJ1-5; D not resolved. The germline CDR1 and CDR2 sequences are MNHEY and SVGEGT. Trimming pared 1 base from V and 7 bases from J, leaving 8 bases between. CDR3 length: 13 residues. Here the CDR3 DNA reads TGTGCCAGCAGTTACTATTCGGGGCAGCCCCAGCATTTT. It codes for CASSYYSGQPQHF.

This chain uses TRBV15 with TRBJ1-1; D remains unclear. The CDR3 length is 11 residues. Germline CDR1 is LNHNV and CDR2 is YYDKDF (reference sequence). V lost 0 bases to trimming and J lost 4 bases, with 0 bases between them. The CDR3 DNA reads TGTGCCACCAGCAGAGACACTGAAGCTTTCTTT. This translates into CATSRDTEAFF.